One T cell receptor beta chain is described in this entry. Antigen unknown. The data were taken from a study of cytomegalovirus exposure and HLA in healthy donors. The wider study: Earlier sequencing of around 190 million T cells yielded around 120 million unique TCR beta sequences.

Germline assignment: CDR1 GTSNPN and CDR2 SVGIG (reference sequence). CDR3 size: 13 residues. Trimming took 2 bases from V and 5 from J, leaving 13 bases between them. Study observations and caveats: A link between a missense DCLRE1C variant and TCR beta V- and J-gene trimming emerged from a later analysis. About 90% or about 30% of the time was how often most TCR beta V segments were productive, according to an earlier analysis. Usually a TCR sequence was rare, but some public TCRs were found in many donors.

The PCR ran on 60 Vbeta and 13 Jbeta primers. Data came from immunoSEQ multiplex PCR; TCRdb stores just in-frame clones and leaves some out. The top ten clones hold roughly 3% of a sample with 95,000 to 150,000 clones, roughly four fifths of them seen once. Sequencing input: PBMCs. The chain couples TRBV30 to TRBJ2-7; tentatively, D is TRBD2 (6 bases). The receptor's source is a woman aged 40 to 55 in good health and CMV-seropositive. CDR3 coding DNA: TGTGCCTGGAGTCCGGGACTCGGGGACGAGCAGTACTTC. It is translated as CAWSPGLGDEQYF.